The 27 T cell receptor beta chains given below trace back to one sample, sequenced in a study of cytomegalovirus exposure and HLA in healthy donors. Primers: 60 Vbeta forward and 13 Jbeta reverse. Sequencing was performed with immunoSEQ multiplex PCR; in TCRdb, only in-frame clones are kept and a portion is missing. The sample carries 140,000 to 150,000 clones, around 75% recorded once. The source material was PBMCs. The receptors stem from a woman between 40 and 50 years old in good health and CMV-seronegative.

The CDR3 here is CASSEHREGWETQYF. The CDR3 coding sequence is TGTGCCAGCAGCGAACACAGGGAGGGGTGGGAGACCCAGTACTTC. This chain uses TRBV7-7 with TRBJ2-5, with D tentatively TRBD2 (7 bases). The V gene's germline CDR1 is SSHAT and CDR2 FNYEAQ (reference sequence). V lost 5 bases and J lost 5, with 18 bases in between. The CDR3 loop spans 15 amino acids.

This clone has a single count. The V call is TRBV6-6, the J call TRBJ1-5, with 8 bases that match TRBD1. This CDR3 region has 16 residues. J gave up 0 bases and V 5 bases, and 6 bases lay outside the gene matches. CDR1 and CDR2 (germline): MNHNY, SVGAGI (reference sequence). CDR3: CASSVHRGDSNQPQHF. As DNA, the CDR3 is TGTGCCAGCAGTGTCCACAGGGGGGATAGCAATCAGCCCCAGCATTTT.

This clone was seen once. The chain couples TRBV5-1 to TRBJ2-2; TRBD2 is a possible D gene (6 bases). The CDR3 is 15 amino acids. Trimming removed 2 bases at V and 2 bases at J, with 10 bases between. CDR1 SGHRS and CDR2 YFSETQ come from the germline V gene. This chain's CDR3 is CASSFVGGNTGELFF. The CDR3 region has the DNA TGCGCCAGCAGCTTTGTGGGGGGAAACACCGGGGAGCTGTTTTTT.

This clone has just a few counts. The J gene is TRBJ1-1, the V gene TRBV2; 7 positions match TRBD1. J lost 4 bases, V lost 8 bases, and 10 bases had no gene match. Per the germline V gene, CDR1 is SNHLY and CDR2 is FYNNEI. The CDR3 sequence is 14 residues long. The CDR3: CASGRQGEGTEAFF. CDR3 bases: TGTGCCAGCGGACGACAGGGTGAGGGCACTGAAGCTTTCTTT.

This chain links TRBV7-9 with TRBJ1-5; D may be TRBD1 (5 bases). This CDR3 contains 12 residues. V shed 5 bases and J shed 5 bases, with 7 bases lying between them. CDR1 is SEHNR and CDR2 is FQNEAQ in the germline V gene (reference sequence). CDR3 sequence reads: CASSQGHQPQHF. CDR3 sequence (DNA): TGTGCCAGCAGCCAGGGCCATCAGCCCCAGCATTTT.

The CDR3 reads CASSVSGAALGGGYTF. CDR3 nucleotides: TGCGCCAGCAGCGTGAGCGGGGCAGCGCTAGGGGGTGGCTACACCTTC. V is TRBV5-1 and J is TRBJ1-2; TRBD1 is a possible D gene (6 bases). The CDR3 sequence is 16 residues long. V lost 4 bases and J 7 bases, leaving 23 bases between the germline ends. The germline gives CDR1 SGHRS, CDR2 YFSETQ.

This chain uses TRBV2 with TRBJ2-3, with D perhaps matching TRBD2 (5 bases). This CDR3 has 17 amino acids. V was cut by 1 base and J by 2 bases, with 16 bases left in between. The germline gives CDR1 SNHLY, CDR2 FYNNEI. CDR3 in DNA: TGTGCCAGCAGTGAAGGGCTAGTCAAGCGGATCACAGATACGCAGTATTTT. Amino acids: CASSEGLVKRITDTQYF.

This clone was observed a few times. CDR3 region: CASSLGSRGGGETQYF. DNA of the CDR3: TGCGCCAGCAGCTTGGGTTCACGGGGGGGTGGAGAGACCCAGTACTTC. The chain carries TRBV5-1 and TRBJ2-5; TRBD2 aligns across 8 bases. Looked up from germline, CDR1 is SGHRS and CDR2 is YFSETQ. V gave up 0 bases and J gave up 4 bases; unmatched junction bases: 8. The CDR3 contains 16 residues.

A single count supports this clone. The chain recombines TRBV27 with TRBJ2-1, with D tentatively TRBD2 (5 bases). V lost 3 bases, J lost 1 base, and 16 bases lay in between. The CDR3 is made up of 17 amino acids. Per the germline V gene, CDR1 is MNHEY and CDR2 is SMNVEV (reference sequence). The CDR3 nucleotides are TGTGCCAGCAGTTTTGCCCTCGAGGGAATTTCCTACAATGAGCAGTTCTTC. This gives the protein CASSFALEGISYNEQFF.

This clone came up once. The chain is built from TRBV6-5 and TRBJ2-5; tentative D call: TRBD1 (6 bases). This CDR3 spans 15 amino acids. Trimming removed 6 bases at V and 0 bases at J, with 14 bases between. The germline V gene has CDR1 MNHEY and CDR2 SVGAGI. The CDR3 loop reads CASSSAGDNQETQYF. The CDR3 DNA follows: TGTGCCAGCAGCTCCGCAGGGGACAACCAAGAGACCCAGTACTTC.

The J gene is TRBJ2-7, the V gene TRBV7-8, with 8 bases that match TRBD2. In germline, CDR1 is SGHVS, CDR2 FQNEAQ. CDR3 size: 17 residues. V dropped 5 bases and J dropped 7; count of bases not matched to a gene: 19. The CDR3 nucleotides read TGTGCCAGCAGCCCCTCTTCTTTAGCGGGATCCGACTTTGAGCAGTACTTC. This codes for CASSPSSLAGSDFEQYF.

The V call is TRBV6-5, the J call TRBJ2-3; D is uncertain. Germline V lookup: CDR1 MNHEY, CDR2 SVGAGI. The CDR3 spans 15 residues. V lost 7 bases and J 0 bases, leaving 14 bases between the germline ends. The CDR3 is CASKIQPQSTDTQYF. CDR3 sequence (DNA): TGTGCCAGCAAAATACAGCCTCAGAGCACAGATACGCAGTATTTT.

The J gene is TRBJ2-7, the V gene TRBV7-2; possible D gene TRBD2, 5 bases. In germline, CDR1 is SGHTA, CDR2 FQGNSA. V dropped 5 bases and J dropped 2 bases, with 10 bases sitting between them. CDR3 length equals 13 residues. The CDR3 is CASSAGPTYEQYF. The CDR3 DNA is TGTGCCAGCAGCGCGGGTCCTACCTACGAGCAGTACTTC.

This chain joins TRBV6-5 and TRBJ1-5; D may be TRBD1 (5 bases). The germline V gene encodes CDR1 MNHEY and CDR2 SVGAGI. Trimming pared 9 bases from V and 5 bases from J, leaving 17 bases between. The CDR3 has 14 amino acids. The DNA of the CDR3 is TGTGCCAGGAAAGTTACGCAGGGCCATCAGCCCCAGCATTTT. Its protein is CARKVTQGHQPQHF.

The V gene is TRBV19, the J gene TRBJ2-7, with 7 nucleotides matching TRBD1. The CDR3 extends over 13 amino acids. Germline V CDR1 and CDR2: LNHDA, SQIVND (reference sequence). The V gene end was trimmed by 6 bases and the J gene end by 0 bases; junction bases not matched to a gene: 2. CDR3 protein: CASSGDSSYEQYF. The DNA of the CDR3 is TGTGCCAGTAGCGGGGACAGCTCCTACGAGCAGTACTTC.

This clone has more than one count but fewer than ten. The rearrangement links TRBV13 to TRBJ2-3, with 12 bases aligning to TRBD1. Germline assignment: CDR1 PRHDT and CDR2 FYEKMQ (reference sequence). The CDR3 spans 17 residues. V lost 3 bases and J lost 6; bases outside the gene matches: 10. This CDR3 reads CASSFGDRGQQADTQYF. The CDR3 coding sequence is TGTGCCAGCAGCTTTGGGGACAGGGGGCAACAGGCGGATACGCAGTATTTT.

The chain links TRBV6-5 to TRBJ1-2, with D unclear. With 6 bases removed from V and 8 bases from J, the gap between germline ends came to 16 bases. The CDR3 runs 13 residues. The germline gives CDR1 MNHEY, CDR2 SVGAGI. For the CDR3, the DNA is TGTGCCAGCAGACTTGACGCCCCGGGGGGCTACACCTTC. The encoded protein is CASRLDAPGGYTF.

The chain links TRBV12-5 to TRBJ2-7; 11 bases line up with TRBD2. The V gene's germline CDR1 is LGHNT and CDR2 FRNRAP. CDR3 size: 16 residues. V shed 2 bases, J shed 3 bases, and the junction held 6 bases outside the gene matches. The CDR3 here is CASGLTTSGSNYEQYF. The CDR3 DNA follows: TGTGCTAGTGGTTTGACTACTAGCGGGAGTAACTACGAGCAGTACTTC.

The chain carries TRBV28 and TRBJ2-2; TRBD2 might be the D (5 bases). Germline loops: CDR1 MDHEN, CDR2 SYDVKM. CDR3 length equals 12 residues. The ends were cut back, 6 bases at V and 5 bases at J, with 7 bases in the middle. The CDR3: CASRLVTGELFF. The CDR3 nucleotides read TGTGCCAGCAGACTAGTGACCGGGGAGCTGTTTTTT.

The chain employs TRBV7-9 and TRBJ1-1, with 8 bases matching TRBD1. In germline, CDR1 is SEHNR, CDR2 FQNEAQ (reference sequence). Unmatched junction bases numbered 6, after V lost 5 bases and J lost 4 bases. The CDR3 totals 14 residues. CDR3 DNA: TGTGCCAGCAGCCCAGGGGGCGCGGGCACTGAAGCTTTCTTT. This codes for CASSPGGAGTEAFF.

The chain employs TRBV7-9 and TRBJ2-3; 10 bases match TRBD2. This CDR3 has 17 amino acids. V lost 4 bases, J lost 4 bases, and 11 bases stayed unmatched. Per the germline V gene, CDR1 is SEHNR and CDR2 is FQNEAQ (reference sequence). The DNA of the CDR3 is TGTGCCAGCAGCTGGGGGGTAGCGGGGGGCCACCCAGATACGCAGTATTTT. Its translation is CASSWGVAGGHPDTQYF.

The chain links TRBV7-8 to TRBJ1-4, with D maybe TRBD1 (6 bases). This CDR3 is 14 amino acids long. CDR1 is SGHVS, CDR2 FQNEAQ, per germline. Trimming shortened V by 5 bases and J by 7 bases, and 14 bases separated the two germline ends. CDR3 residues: CASSLGQWGEKLFF. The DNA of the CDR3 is TGTGCCAGCAGCCTTGGACAGTGGGGTGAAAAACTGTTTTTT.

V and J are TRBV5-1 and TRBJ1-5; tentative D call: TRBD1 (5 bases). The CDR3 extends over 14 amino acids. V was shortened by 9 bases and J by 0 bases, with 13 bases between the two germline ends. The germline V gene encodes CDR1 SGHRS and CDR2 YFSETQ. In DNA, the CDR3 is TGCGCCACCATCAGGGTATATAGCAATCAGCCCCAGCATTTT. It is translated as CATIRVYSNQPQHF.

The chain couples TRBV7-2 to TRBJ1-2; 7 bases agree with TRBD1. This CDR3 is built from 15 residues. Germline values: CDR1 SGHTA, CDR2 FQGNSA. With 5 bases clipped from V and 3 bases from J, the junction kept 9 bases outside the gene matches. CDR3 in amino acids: CASSTAGTADYGYTF. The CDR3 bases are TGTGCCAGCAGCACTGCCGGGACAGCCGACTATGGCTACACCTTC.

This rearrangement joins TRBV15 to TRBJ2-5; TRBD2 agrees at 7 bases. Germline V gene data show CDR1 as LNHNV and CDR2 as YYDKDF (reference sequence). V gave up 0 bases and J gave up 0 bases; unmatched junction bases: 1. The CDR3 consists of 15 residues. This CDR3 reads CATSRDLADQETQYF. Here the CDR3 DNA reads TGTGCCACCAGCAGAGATCTAGCGGACCAAGAGACCCAGTACTTC.

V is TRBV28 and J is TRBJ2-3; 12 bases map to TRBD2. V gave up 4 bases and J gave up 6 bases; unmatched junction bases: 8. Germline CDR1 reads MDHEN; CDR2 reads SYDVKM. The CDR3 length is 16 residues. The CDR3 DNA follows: TGTGCCAGCAGTTCACTAGCGGGGGGTAACATCGATACGCAGTATTTT. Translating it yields CASSSLAGGNIDTQYF.

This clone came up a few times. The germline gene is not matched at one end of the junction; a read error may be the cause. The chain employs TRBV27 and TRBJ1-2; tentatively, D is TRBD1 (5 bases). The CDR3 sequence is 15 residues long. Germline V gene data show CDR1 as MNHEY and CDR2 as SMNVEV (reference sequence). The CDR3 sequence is CASSPISGFLYDYTF. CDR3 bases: TGTGCCAGCAGTCCCATCTCAGGGTTCCTCTATGACTACACCTTC.